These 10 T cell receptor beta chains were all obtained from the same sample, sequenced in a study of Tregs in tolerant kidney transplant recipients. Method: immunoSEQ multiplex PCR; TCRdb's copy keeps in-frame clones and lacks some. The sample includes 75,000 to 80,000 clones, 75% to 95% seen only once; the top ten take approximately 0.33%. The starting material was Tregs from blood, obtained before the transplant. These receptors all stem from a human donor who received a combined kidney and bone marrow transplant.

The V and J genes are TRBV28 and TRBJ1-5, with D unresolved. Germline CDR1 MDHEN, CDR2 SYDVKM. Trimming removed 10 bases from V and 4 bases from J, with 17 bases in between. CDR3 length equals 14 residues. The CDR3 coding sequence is TGTGCCATAGGACGGGCCGACGGGAATCAGCCCCAGCATTTT. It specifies CAIGRADGNQPQHF.

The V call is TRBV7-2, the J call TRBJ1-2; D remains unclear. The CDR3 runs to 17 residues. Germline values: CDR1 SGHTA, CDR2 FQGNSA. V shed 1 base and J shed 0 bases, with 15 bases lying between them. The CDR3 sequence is CASSLESGWGANYGYTF. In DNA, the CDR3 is TGTGCCAGCAGCTTAGAGTCGGGGTGGGGAGCTAACTATGGCTACACCTTC.

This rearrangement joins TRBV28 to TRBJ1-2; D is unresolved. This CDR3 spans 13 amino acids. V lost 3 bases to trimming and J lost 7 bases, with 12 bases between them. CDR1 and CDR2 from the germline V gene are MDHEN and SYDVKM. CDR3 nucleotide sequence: TGTGCCAGCAGTTTTTCAGGATGGGGTGGCTACACCTTC. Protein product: CASSFSGWGGYTF.

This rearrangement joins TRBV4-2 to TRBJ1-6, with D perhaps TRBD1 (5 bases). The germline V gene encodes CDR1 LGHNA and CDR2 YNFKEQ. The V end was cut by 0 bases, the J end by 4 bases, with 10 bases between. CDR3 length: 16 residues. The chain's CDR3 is CASSQERRGYNSPLHF. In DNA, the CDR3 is TGTGCCAGCAGCCAAGAAAGAAGGGGTTATAATTCACCCCTCCACTTT.

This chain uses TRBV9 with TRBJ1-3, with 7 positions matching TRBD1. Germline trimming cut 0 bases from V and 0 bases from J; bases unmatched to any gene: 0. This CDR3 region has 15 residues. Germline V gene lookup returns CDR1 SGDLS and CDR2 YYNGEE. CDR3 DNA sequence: TGTGCCAGCAGCGTAGACAGGGGCTCTGGAAACACCATATATTTT. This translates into CASSVDRGSGNTIYF.

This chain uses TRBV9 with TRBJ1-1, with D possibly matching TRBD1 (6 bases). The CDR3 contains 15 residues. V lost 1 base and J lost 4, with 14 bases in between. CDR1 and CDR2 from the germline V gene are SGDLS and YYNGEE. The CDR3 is CASSVRGAFGTEAFF. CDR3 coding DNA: TGTGCCAGCAGCGTAAGGGGGGCGTTTGGCACTGAAGCTTTCTTT.

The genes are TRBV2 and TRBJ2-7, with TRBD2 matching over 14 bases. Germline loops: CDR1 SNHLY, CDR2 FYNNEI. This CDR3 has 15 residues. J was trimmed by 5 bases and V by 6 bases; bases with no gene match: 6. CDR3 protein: CASRGTSGSVHEQYF. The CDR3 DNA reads TGTGCCAGCAGGGGGACTAGCGGGAGCGTCCACGAGCAGTACTTC.

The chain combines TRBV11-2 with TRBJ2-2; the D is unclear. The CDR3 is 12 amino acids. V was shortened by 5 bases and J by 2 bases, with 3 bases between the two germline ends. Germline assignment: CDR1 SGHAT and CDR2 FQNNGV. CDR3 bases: TGTGCCAGCAGCGTAAACACCGGGGAGCTGTTTTTT. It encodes CASSVNTGELFF. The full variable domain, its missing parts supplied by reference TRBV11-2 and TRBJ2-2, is EAGVAQSPRYKIIEKRQSVAFWCNPISGHATLYWYQQILGQGPKLLIQFQNNGVVDDSQLPKDRFSAERLKGVDSTLKIQPAKLEDSAVYLCASSVNTGELFFGEGSRLTVL.

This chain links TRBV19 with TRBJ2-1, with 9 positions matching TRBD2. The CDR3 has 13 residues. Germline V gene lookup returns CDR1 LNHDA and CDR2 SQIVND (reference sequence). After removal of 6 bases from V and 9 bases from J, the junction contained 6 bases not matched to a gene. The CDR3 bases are TGTGCCAGTAGCCGGCGGGAGGGCCTTGAGCAGTTCTTC. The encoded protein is CASSRREGLEQFF.

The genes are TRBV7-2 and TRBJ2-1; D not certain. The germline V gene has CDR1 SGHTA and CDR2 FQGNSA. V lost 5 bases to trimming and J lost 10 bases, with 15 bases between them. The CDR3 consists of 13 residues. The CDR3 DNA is TGTGCCAGCAGCCCCCGGATCTCTGGGGAGCAGTTCTTC. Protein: CASSPRISGEQFF. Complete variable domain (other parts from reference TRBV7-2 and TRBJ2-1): GAGVSQSPSNKVTEKGKDVELRCDPISGHTALYWYRQSLGQGLEFLIYFQGNSAPDKSGLPSDRFSAERTGGSVSTLTIQRTQQEDSAVYLCASSPRISGEQFFGPGTRLTVL.